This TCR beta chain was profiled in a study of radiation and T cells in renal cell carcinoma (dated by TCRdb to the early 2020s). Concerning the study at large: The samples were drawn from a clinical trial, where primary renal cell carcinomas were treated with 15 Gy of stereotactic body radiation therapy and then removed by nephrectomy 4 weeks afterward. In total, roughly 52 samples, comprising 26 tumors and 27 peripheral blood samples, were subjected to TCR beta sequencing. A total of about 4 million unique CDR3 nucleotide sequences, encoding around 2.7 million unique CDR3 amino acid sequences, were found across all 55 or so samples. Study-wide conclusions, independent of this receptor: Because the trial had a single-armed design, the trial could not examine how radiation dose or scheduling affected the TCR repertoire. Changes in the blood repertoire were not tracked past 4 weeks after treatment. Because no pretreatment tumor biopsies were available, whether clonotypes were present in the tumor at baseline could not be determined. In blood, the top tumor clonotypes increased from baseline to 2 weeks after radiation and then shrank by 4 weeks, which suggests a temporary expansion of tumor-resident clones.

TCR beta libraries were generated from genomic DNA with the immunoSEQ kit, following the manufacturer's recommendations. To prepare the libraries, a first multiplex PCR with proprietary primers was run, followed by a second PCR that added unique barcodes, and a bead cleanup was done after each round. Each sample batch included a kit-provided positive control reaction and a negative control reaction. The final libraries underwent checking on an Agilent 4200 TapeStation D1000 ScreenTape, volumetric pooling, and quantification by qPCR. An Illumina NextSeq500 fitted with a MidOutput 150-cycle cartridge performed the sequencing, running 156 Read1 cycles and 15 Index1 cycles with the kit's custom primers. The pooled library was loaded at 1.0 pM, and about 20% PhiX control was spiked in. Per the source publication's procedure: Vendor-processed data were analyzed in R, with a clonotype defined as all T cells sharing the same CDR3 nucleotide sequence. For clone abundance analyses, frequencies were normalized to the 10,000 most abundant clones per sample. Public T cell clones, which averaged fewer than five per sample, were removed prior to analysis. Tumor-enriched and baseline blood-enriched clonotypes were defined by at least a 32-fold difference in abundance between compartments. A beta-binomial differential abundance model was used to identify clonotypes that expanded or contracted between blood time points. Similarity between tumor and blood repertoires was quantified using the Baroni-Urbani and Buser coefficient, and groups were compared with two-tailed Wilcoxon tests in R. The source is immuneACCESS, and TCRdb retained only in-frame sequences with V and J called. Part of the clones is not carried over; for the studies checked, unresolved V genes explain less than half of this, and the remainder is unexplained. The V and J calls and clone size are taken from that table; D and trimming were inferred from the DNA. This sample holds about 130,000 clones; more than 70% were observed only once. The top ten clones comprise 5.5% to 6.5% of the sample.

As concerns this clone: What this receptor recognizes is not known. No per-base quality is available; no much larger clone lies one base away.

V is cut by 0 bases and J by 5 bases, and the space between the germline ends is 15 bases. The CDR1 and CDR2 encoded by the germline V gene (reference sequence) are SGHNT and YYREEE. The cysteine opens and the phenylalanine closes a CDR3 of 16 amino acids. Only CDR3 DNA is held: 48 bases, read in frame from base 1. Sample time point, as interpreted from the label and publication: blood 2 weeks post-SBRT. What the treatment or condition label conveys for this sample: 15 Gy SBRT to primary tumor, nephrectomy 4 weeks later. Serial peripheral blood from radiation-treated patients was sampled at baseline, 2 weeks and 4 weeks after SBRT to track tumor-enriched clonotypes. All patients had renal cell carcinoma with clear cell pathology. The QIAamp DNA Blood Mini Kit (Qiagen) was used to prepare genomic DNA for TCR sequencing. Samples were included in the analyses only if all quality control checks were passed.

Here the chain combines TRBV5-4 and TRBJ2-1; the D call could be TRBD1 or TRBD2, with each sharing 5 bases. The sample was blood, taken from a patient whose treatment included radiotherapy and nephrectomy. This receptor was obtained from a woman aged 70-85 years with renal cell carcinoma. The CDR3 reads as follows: CASSLAGTVGDNEQFF. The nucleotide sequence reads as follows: TGTGCCAGCAGCTTGGCCGGCACGGTGGGGGACAATGAGCAGTTCTTC. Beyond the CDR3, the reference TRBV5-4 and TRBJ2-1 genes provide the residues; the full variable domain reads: ETGVTQSPTHLIKTRGQQVTLRCSSQSGHNTVSWYQQALGQGPQFIFQYYREEENGRGNFPPRFSGLQFPNYSSELNVNALELDDSALYLCASSLAGTVGDNEQFFGPGTRLTVL.